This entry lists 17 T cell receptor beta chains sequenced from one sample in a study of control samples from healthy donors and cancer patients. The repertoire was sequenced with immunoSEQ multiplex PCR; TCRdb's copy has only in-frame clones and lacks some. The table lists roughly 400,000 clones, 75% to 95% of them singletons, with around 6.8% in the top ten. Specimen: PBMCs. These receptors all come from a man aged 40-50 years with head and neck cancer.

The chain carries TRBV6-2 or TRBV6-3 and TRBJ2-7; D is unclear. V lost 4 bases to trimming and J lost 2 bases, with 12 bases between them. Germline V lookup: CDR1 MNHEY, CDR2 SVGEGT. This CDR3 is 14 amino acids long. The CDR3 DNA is TGTGCCAGCAGTTTTAAGGGCCCCCCCTACGAGCAGTACTTC. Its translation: CASSFKGPPYEQYF.

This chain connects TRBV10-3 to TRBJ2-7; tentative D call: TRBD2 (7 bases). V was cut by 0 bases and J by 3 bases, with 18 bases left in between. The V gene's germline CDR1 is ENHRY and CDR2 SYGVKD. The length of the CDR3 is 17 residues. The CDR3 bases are TGTGCCATCAGTGAGTCGACTGCGGGGGCGCTTCGCTACGAGCAGTACTTC. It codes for CAISESTAGALRYEQYF.

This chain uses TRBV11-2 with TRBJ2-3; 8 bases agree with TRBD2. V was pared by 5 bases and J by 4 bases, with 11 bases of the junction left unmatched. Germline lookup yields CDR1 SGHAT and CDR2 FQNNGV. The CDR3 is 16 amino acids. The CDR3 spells CASSRLSGTASDTQYF. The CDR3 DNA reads TGTGCCAGCAGCCGACTTAGCGGGACCGCGTCAGATACGCAGTATTTT.

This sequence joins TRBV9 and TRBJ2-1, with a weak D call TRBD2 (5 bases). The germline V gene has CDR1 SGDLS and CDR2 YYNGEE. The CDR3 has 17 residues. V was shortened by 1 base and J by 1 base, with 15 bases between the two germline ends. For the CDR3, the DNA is TGTGCCAGCAGCGTAAACCGAGGGAGTGGTTCCTACAATGAGCAGTTCTTC. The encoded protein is CASSVNRGSGSYNEQFF.

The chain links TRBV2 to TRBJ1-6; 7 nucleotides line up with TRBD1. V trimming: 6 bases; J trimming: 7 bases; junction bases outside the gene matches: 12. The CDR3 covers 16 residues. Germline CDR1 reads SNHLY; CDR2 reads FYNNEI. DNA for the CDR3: TGTGCCAGCAGGACTCCGGGACAGTTAAAAAATTCACCCCTCCACTTT. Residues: CASRTPGQLKNSPLHF.

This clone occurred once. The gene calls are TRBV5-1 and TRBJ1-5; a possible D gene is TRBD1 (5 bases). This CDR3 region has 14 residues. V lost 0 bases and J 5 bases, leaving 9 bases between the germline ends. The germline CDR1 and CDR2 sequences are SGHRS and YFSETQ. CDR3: CASSLGGRDQPQHF. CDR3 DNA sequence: TGCGCCAGCAGCTTGGGGGGCAGGGATCAGCCCCAGCATTTT.

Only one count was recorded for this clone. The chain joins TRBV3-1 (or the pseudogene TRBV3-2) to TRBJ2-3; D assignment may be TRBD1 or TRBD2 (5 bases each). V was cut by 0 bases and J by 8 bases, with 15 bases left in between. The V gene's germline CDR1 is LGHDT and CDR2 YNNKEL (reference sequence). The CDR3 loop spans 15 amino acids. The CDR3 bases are TGTGCCAGCAGCCAAGACACCGGGGCCGGTAGTACGCAGTATTTT. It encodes CASSQDTGAGSTQYF.

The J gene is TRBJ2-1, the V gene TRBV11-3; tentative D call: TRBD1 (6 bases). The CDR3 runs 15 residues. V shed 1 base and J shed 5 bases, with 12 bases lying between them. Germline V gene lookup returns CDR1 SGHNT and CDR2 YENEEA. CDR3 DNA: TGTGCCAGCAGCTTAGGGTCAGGGGCTGACAATGAGCAGTTCTTC. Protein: CASSLGSGADNEQFF.

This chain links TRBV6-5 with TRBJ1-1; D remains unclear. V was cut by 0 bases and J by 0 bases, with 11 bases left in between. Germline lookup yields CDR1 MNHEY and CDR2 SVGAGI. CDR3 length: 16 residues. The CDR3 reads CASSYSNRHLNTEAFF. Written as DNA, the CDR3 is TGTGCCAGCAGTTACTCGAACAGACACCTGAACACTGAAGCTTTCTTT.

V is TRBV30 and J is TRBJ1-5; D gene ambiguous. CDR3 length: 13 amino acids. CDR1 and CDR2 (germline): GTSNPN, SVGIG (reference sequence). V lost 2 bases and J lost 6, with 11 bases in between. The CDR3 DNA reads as TGTGCCTGGAGTTTGCAGGCTAGTCAGCCCCAGCATTTT. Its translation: CAWSLQASQPQHF.

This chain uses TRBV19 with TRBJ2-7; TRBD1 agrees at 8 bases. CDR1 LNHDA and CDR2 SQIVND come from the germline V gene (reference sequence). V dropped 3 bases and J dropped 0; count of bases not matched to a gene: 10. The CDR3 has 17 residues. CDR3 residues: CASSMGTGPISSYEQYF. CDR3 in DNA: TGTGCCAGTAGTATGGGGACAGGTCCCATTAGCTCCTACGAGCAGTACTTC.

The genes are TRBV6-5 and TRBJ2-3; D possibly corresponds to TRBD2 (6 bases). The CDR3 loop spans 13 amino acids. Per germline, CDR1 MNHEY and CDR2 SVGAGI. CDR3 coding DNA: TGTGTCCTAGGTAACCCCCGGGAGGATACGCAGTATTTT. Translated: CVLGNPREDTQYF.

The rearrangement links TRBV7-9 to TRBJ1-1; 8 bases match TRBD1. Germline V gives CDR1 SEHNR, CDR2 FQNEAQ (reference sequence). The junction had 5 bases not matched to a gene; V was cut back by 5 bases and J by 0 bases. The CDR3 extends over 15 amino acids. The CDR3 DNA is TGTGCCAGCAGCGTGGGACAGGTCATGAACACTGAAGCTTTCTTT. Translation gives CASSVGQVMNTEAFF.

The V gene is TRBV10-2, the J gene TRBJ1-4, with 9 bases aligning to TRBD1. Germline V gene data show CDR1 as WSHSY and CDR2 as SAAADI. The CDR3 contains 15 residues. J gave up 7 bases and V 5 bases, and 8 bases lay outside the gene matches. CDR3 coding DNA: TGCGCCAGCAGTTACCGGGACAGGGAGGGTGAAAAACTGTTTTTT. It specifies CASSYRDREGEKLFF.

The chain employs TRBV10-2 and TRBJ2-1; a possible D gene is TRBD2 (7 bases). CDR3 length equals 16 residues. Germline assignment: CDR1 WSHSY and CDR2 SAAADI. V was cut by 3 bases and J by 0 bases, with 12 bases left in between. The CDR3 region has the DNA TGCGCCAGCAGTGAATGGGGGGGCAGCTCCTACAATGAGCAGTTCTTC. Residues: CASSEWGGSSYNEQFF.

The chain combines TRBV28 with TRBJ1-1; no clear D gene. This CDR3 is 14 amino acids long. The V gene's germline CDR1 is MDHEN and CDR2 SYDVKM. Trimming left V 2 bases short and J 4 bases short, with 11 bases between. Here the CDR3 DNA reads TGTGCCAGCAGTTTAGGGGATGGAGGCACTGAAGCTTTCTTT. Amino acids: CASSLGDGGTEAFF.

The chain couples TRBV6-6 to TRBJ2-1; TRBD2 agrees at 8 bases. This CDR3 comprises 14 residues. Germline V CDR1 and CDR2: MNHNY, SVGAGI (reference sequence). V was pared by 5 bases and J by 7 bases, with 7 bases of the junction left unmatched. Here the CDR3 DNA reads TGTGCCAGCAGTCCAGCGGGAGCAAGGAATGAGCAGTTCTTC. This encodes CASSPAGARNEQFF.